The TCR beta chain under discussion was sequenced for a study of blood T cell repertoires in COVID-19 (TCRdb year 2020). With regard to the full study: Samples covering the acute and convalescent phases of COVID-19 were provided by collaborators in the United States, Italy and Spain. The repertoires were released in a freely available public database meant as a resource for research on the immune response to SARS-CoV-2. A de-identified subject ID, COVID-19 status, age in years and sex were almost always included in the sample metadata. Deeply sampled blood TCRbeta repertoires from subjects exposed to, actively infected with, or recovered from COVID-19 were included in the dataset. The prospective study material was composed of cDNA or gDNA derived from T cells, B-cell-depleted T cells, or PBMCs. Samples were obtained from the ongoing ImmuneRACE study (first 160 participants) and from 1,000 to 1,500 subjects provided by 6 global collaborators. HLA class I and class II types, where available, came from metadata supplied by the sample provider rather than from assay-based typing.

The collaborating institutions used their own protocols to collect whole blood in K2EDTA tubes. Collaborator samples were shipped for TCRbeta analysis as frozen whole blood, isolated PBMCs, or DNA extracted from either sample type. The CDR1 and CDR2 encoded by the germline V gene are MDHEN and SYDVKM. The V end gives up 10 bases and the J end 3 bases, leaving 6 bases in the junction not matched to a gene. The CDR3 contains 13 residues, cysteine and phenylalanine counted. Only the CDR3 DNA stays, 39 bases, in frame from base 1. TCRbeta CDR3 regions were amplified from genomic DNA using the immunoSEQ Assay, a bias-controlled multiplex PCR. As for the original processing: The number of nucleated cells in each sample was estimated from the amplification of reference gene primers within the assay. To quantify the absolute abundance of each unique TCRbeta CDR3 rearrangement, sequence reads were collapsed and filtered. For each sample, productive Simpson clonality was calculated as the square root of Simpson's diversity index across productive rearrangements. This is the immuneACCESS table as TCRdb keeps it, with only in-frame sequences that have V and J called. A part of the clones is gone; compared with another copy, unresolved V genes explain less than half, and the rest is unexplained. The V and J calls and clone size were taken over from that table, and D and trimming were inferred from the DNA. The sample includes 130,000 to 150,000 clones, with over 80% observed a single time. Roughly 3% of the sample belongs to the ten largest clones.

As regards this clone: The antigen this receptor binds is unknown. No base qualities exist here, and no much larger clone lies one base off it.

What the work shows at the level of the full study, not this receptor alone: The amount of clinical and demographic metadata varied by source and participant and was provided uncurated.

Source material: peripheral blood. The chain was built from TRBV28 and TRBJ2-4; 7 central bases correspond to TRBD1. The receptor was isolated from a woman aged 40 to 50 with active or convalescent COVID-19. The CDR3 has the sequence CAIDDRVKNIQYF. The nucleotide sequence is TGTGCCATCGATGACAGGGTCAAAAACATTCAGTACTTC.